This TCR beta chain was sequenced during a study of vaccination and CD4 T cells after COVID-19. As for this clonotype: Its antigen is not known.

Treatment denoted: approximately 9-day PBMC culture with coronavirus spike peptide pools or control peptides (ViraFEST assay). The CDR3 runs to 15 residues. V lost 3 bases to trimming and J lost 6 bases, with 15 bases between them. Germline assignment: CDR1 LNHDA and CDR2 SQIVND (reference sequence). The Oncomine TCR Beta short-read assay was applied to DNA of cultured CD4+ T cells. One entry per CDR3 protein, called by TCRdb with MiXCR from the PCR reads. Among around 13,000 distinct CDR3 sequences, roughly 41% were seen once, and the ten largest hold 20% to 25%. This material consisted of CD4+ T cells from blood, cultured in vitro, taken before SARS-CoV-2 vaccination. The chain carries TRBV19 and TRBJ2-1; weak D call: TRBD1 (5 bases). This sequence originates from a human donor who had recovered from COVID-19. CDR3 sequence: CASSIKGAPSNEQFF. CDR3 DNA sequence: TGTGCCAGTAGTATCAAAGGGGCCCCTAGCAATGAGCAGTTCTTC.